This TCR beta chain was found in a study of blood T cell repertoires in COVID-19. Study background: T cells, B-cell-depleted T cells, or PBMCs provided the cDNA or gDNA that served as material.

Worth noting for this clone: The junction shows a germline mismatch at one end, possibly a read error.

The CDR3 covers 16 residues. Germline CDR1 reads MNHNS; CDR2 reads SASEGT. Original handling: It was from reference gene primer amplification that nucleated cell counts were estimated. The protocol was immunoSEQ multiplex PCR, while the TCRdb copy is restricted to in-frame clones and leaves out a portion. D and trimming come from the DNA, and the V and J calls and clone size come from that table. The top ten clones hold 3.5% to 4% of a sample with about 220,000 clones, under 90% of them seen once. Sample: peripheral blood. This chain links TRBV6-1 with TRBJ1-3; 7 bases match TRBD1. This TCR came from a woman of 80 years or more with acute or convalescent COVID-19. The CDR3, as DNA: TGTGCCGGCAGTGAGGCAGGGGGAGTCTCTGGAAACACCATATATTTT. Translating gives CAGSEAGGVSGNTIYF.